This T cell receptor beta chain was captured by sequencing in a study of identical twins. The cDNA had a unique molecular identifier and a template-switch universal primer site. TCRdb fed the 5' RACE reads into MiXCR, producing one record per CDR3 protein. The sample records over 600,000 distinct CDR3 sequences, 21% being singletons. The CDR3 contains 15 residues. Germline V gene data show CDR1 as LNHNV and CDR2 as YYDKDF (reference sequence). V shed 0 bases and J shed 6 bases, with 15 bases lying between them. The same sample was also studied in work on T cells expressing NK-cell markers.

What was sequenced was PBMCs. The V gene is TRBV15, the J gene TRBJ2-7; tentative D call: TRBD1 (5 bases). This clonotype was obtained from a young woman in good health. CDR3: CATSREGQSWAEQYF. In DNA, the CDR3 is TGTGCCACCAGCAGAGAGGGGCAGTCCTGGGCCGAGCAGTACTTC.